Listed below are T cell receptor beta chains from one sample, sequenced in a study of identifying expanded T cells in peripheral blood. Assay used: immunoSEQ multiplex PCR; TCRdb lists only in-frame clones, some missing. The sample carries 85,000 to 100,000 clones, 88% recorded once. The sequencing input was blood. These receptors originate from a person aged 18 to 75 in good health. The CDR3 runs from the conserved cysteine through the conserved F or W.

v_call: TRBV11-2; cdr3_aa: CASSTKGTKGWAHEQYF
v_call: TRBV5-4; cdr3_aa: CASSHGVGALTDTQYF
v_call: TRBV10-3; cdr3_aa: CAISSDSTDTQYF
v_call: TRBV2; cdr3_aa: CASSTSGGSYEQYF
v_call: TRBV4-1; cdr3_aa: CASSQETPRELFF
v_call: TRBV19; cdr3_aa: CASGDRGRTEAFF
v_call: TRBV5-5; cdr3_aa: CASSLTGDNEKLFF
v_call: TRBV18; cdr3_aa: CASSYTQPGSTYNEQFF
v_call: TRBV10-3; cdr3_aa: CAIRDSGGANGDTQYF
v_call: TRBV11-2; cdr3_aa: CASSSSPQRQETQYF
v_call: TRBV5-5; cdr3_aa: CASSLGAGELFF
v_call: TRBV2; cdr3_aa: CASSGTDIEVSPLHF
v_call: TRBV9; cdr3_aa: CASSPLRGELFF
v_call: TRBV12-5; cdr3_aa: CASARTLGTVNTGELFF
v_call: TRBV7-2; cdr3_aa: CASSLKGGSGGDTQYF
v_call: TRBV6-5; cdr3_aa: CASTKTGGYGYTF
v_call: TRBV11-3; cdr3_aa: CASSKGESYEQYF
v_call: TRBV5-1; cdr3_aa: CASSTGPSTDTQYF